The clone carrying this T cell receptor beta chain was seen more than once but under ten times. CDR3 length: 12 residues. Profiled with immunoSEQ multiplex PCR; TCRdb holds only in-frame clones, not every one. The data contain approximately 220,000 clones, approximately 81% of them seen just once; the ten biggest clones take up around 8%. This specimen comes from a study of blood T cell repertoires in COVID-19. Study at large: Acute-phase and convalescent COVID-19 samples originated in the United States, Italy and Spain. T cells, B-cell-depleted T cells, or PBMCs provided the cDNA or gDNA that served as material.

What was sequenced was peripheral blood. The chain joins TRBV21-1 to TRBJ1-2. TRBV21-1 is a pseudogene locus. The sequence came from a woman older than 75 with acute or convalescent COVID-19. The CDR3 sequence: CASSKRGYGYTF. The CDR3 region has the DNA TGTGCCAGCAGCAAACGAGGCTATGGCTACACCTTC.